This T cell receptor beta chain is drawn from a study of cytomegalovirus exposure and HLA in healthy donors. The CDR3 is 15 residues long. Unmatched junction bases numbered 3, after V lost 4 bases and J lost 3 bases. Germline CDR1 reads LGHNA; CDR2 reads YNFKEQ. Worth noting for this clone: Antigen unknown.

Produced via immunoSEQ multiplex PCR; TCRdb's table is partial and in-frame only. The data contain about 68,000 clones, roughly nine tenths of them singletons. Study-level findings and limits: The classifier reportedly diagnosed cytomegalovirus status with high sensitivity and specificity.

An approximately 130-subject validation cohort, separate from the roughly 670-subject first cohort, supplied the donors. Source material: PBMCs. The chain combines TRBV4-2 with TRBJ2-2, with 9 bases matching TRBD2. The TCR sequence derives from a man younger than 35 in good health and CMV-seronegative. Here the CDR3 reads CASSLLAGDTGELFF. In DNA form, the CDR3 reads TGTGCCAGCAGCCTATTAGCGGGGGACACCGGGGAGCTGTTTTTT.